The 2 T cell receptor beta chains presented below share a single source sample, sequenced in a study of T cell changes during pregnancy in multiple sclerosis. TCRdb keeps only in-frame clones here, not all; method: immunoSEQ multiplex PCR. The sample has about 80,000 clones, 92% seen once. Source: peripheral blood, taken before pregnancy. The source of these receptors is a female donor with multiple sclerosis, enrolled in a pregnancy study.

This chain links TRBV19 with TRBJ1-1; tentatively, D is TRBD1 (6 bases). Trimming pared 8 bases from V and 1 base from J, leaving 11 bases between. Germline V gene lookup returns CDR1 LNHDA and CDR2 SQIVND (reference sequence). The CDR3 contains 13 residues. CDR3 sequence (DNA): TGTGCCAGTCAGGGACACCGGAACACTGAAGCTTTCTTT. Translated, it gives CASQGHRNTEAFF. The full variable domain, with the rest looked up from reference TRBV19 and TRBJ1-1, is DGGITQSPKYLFRKEGQNVTLSCEQNLNHDAMYWYRQDPGQGLRLIYYSQIVNDFQKGDIAEGYSVSREKKESFPLTVTSAQKNPTAFYLCASQGHRNTEAFFGQGTRLTVV.

This chain connects TRBV30 to TRBJ2-2; D may be TRBD1 (6 bases). V lost 2 bases and J lost 4, with 8 bases in between. From germline, CDR1 is GTSNPN and CDR2 SVGIG (reference sequence). This CDR3 has 13 residues. In DNA form, the CDR3 reads TGTGCCTGGAGTACAGGGCCCACCGGGGAGCTGTTTTTT. Protein product: CAWSTGPTGELFF.